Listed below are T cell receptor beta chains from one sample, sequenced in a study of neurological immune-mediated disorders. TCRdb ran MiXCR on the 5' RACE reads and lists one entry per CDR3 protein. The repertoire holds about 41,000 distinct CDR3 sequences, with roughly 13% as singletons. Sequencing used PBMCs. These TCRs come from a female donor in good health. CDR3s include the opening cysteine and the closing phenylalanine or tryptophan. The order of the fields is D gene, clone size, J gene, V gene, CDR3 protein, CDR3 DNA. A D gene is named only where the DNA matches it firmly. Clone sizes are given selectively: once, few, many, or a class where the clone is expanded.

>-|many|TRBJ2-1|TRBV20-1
CSAIASGNEQFF
TGCAGTGCTATAGCGTCAGGCAATGAGCAGTTCTTC
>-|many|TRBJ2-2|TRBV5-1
CASSPGTNTGELFF
TGCGCCAGCAGCCCAGGGACGAACACCGGGGAGCTGTTTTTT
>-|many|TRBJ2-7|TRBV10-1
CASSSGPSSYEQYF
TGCGCCAGCAGCTCGGGGCCGAGCTCCTACGAGCAGTACTTC
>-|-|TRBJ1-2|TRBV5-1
CASSLYPGTYYGYTF
TGCGCCAGCAGCTTGTATCCAGGGACTTACTATGGCTACACCTTC
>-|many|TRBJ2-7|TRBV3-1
CASSQDWLYEQYF
TGTGCCAGCAGCCAAGATTGGCTCTACGAGCAGTACTTC
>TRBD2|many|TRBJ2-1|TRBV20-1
CSAREPGGSYNEQFF
TGCAGTGCGAGAGAACCGGGGGGCTCCTACAATGAGCAGTTCTTC
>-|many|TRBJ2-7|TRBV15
CATSRARGPAVSYEQYF
TGTGCCACCAGCAGAGCACGGGGGCCCGCGGTCTCCTACGAGCAGTACTTC
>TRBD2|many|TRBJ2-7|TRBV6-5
CASRTIGGLAAYEQYF
TGTGCCAGCAGAACAATTGGCGGGCTAGCGGCCTACGAGCAGTACTTC
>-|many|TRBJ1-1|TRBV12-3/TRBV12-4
CASSPAGGGNTEAFF
TGTGCCAGCAGTCCCGCGGGGGGGGGAAACACTGAAGCTTTCTTT
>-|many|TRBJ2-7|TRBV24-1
CATSDITRGNEQYF
TGTGCCACCTCGGACATTACAAGGGGCAACGAGCAGTACTTC
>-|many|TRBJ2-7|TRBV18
CASSPGETVAYEQYF
TGTGCCAGCTCACCAGGGGAGACGGTGGCCTACGAGCAGTACTTC
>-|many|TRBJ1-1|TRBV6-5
CASSYSTGRTEAFF
TGTGCCAGCAGTTACTCGACGGGGCGGACTGAAGCTTTCTTT
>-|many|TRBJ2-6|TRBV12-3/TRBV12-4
CASSSRSTGANVLTF
TGTGCCAGCAGTTCCCGGAGCACTGGGGCCAACGTCCTGACTTTC
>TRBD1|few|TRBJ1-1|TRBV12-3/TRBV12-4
CASSLRAGGIGEAFF
TGTGCCAGCAGTTTAAGGGCAGGGGGCATCGGTGAAGCTTTCTTT
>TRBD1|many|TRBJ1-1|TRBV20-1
CSARDMTGGNTEAFF
TGCAGTGCTAGAGATATGACAGGGGGGAACACTGAAGCTTTCTTT
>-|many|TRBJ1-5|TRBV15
CATSRGGISNQPQHF
TGTGCCACCAGCAGAGGAGGGATTAGCAATCAGCCCCAGCATTTT
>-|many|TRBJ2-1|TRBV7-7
CASSLEQYNEQFF
TGTGCTAGCAGCTTGGAACAGTACAATGAGCAGTTCTTC
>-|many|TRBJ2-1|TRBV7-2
CASSLGRGDEQFF
TGTGCCAGCAGCTTAGGTCGAGGCGATGAGCAGTTCTTC
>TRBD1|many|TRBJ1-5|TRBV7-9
CASSIGTASNQPQHF
TGTGCCAGCAGCATAGGGACAGCTAGCAATCAGCCCCAGCATTTT
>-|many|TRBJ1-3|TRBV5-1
CASSRDSSSGNTIYF
TGCGCCAGCAGCCGGGACTCGAGCTCTGGAAACACCATATATTTT
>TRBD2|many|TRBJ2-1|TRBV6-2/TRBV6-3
CASSYTVGGGSYNEQFF
TGTGCCAGCAGTTACACAGTAGGCGGGGGGTCCTACAATGAGCAGTTCTTC
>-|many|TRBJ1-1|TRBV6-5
CASSPFNRNTEAFF
TGTGCCAGCAGTCCTTTCAACAGGAACACTGAAGCTTTCTTT
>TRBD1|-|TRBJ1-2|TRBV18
CASFPGTGNYGYTF
TGTGCCAGCTTTCCCGGGACAGGAAACTATGGCTACACCTTC
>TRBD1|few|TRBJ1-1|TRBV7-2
CASSPQPWTGSAEAFF
TGTGCCAGCAGCCCGCAACCGTGGACAGGGTCGGCTGAAGCTTTCTTT
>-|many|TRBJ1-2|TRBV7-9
CASRAIWDYGYTF
TGTGCCAGCCGGGCCATTTGGGACTATGGCTACACCTTC
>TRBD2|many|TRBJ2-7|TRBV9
CASSVTGTTYEQYF
TGTGCCAGCAGCGTGACCGGGACTACCTACGAGCAGTACTTC
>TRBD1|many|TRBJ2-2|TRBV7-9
CASSSKGTDNTGELFF
TGTGCCAGCAGCAGCAAGGGGACAGACAACACCGGGGAGCTGTTTTTT
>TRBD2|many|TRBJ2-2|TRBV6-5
CASSYPTSGRRGTGELFF
TGTGCCAGCAGTTACCCGACTAGCGGGAGGCGCGGCACCGGGGAGCTGTTTTTT
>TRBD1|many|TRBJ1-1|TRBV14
CASSQARGQRTEAFF
TGTGCCAGCAGCCAAGCCAGGGGGCAGAGGACTGAAGCTTTCTTT
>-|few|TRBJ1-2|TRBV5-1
CASSPAQGYGYTF
TGCGCCAGCAGCCCAGCCCAGGGCTATGGCTACACCTTC
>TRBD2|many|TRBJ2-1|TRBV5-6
CASSLGPGGDNEQFF
TGTGCCAGCAGCTTGGGTCCGGGGGGAGACAATGAGCAGTTCTTC
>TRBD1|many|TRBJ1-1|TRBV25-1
CASSALSTGTAFF
TGTGCCAGCAGTGCGCTATCGACAGGGACAGCTTTCTTT
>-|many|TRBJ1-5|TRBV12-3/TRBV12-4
CASSPHRNSNQPQHF
TGTGCCAGCAGTCCTCACAGGAACAGCAATCAGCCCCAGCATTTT
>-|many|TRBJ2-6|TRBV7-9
CASSRRQFSGANVLTF
TGTGCCAGCAGCCGCAGACAGTTCTCTGGGGCCAACGTCCTGACTTTC
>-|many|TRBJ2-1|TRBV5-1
CASSLRTGGSYNEQFF
TGCGCCAGCAGCCTTCGAACCGGGGGCTCCTACAATGAGCAGTTCTTC
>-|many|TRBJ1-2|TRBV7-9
CASSPDLAGYGYTF
TGTGCCAGCAGCCCGGACCTAGCGGGCTATGGCTACACCTTC
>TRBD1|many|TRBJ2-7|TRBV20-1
CSARRDRESMAEQYF
TGCAGTGCTAGACGGGACAGGGAAAGCATGGCCGAGCAGTACTTC
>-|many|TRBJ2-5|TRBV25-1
CASRWGETQYF
TGTGCCAGCAGATGGGGGGAGACCCAGTACTTC
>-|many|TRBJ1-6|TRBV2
CAARGTGYNSPLHF
TGTGCCGCGAGGGGAACGGGCTATAATTCACCCCTCCACTTT
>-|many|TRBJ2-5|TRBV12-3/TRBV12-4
CASSKRDIGKETQYF
TGTGCCAGCAGCAAACGGGACATCGGTAAAGAGACCCAGTACTTC
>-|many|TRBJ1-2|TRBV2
CASSEALGVGGYTF
TGTGCCAGCAGTGAAGCTCTAGGGGTTGGAGGCTACACCTTC
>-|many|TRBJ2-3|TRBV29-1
CSVRRQSSGVDTQYF
TGCAGCGTTCGTCGACAGTCCTCCGGGGTGGATACGCAGTATTTT
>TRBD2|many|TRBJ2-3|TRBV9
CASSLGPSGGRTDTQYF
TGTGCCAGCAGCCTAGGACCTAGCGGAGGACGCACAGATACGCAGTATTTT
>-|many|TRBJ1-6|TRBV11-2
CASSSVSYNSPLHF
TGTGCCAGCAGCTCAGTCTCCTATAATTCACCCCTCCACTTT
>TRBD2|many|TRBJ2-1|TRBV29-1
CSAGLAGVRNEQFF
TGCAGCGCCGGACTAGCGGGAGTCCGCAATGAGCAGTTCTTC
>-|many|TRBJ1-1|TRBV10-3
CAISEEGIENTEAFF
TGTGCCATCAGCGAGGAGGGCATAGAGAACACTGAAGCTTTCTTT
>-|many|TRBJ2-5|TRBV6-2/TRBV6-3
CASSYTSRGETQYF
TGTGCCAGCAGTTACACGAGTAGGGGGGAGACCCAGTACTTC
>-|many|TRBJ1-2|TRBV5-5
CASSLLPGQITAYGYTF
TGTGCCAGCAGCCTTCTACCGGGCCAAATCACGGCCTATGGCTACACCTTC
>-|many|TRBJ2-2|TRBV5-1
CASSLATVNTGELFF
TGCGCCAGCAGCTTGGCGACAGTTAACACCGGGGAGCTGTTTTTT
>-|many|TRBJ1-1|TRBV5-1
CASSLNPGQNTEAFF
TGCGCCAGCAGCTTAAACCCGGGCCAGAACACTGAAGCTTTCTTT
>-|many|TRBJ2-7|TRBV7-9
CASSLRSLKSYEQYF
TGTGCCAGCAGCTTAAGGTCTCTGAAAAGCTACGAGCAGTACTTC
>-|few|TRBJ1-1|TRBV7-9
CASSPPSGTEAFF
TGTGCCAGCAGCCCGCCCTCAGGGACTGAAGCTTTCTTT
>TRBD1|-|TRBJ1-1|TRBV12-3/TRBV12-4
CASSLRRMWGQRGAEAFF
TGTGCCAGCAGTCTCAGGCGGATGTGGGGACAGAGGGGCGCTGAAGCTTTCTTT
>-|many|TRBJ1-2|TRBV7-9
CASSSEVGSGYTF
TGTGCCAGCAGCTCCGAGGTGGGCTCTGGCTACACCTTC
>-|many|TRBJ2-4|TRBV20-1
CSARAGRDQLQYF
TGCAGTGCTAGAGCCGGCCGGGATCAACTTCAGTACTTC
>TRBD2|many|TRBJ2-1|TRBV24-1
CATSTGTSGGSGEQFF
TGTGCCACCTCTACCGGGACTAGCGGGGGCTCGGGTGAGCAGTTCTTC